These T cell receptor beta chains were read from a single sample in a study of cytomegalovirus exposure and HLA in healthy donors. Some clones are missing from TCRdb's copy, which holds only in-frame ones; the method was immunoSEQ multiplex PCR. Found here are around 100,000 clones, 65% to 80% of them singletons; the top ten hold over 3%. The sample taken for sequencing was PBMCs. These receptors were obtained from a middle-aged woman in good health and CMV-seronegative. CDR3s include the opening cysteine and the closing phenylalanine or tryptophan.

>TRBJ1-1|TRBV18|13
CASSPDIRAEAFF
>TRBJ2-1|TRBV4-3|15
CASSQEELVRNEQFF
>TRBJ2-1|TRBV10-3|15
CAINRGLAGGGEQFF
>TRBJ2-3|TRBV7-2|18
CASSLRLAGGSSTDTQYF
>TRBJ2-1|TRBV2|15
CASSLLAGGYNEQFF
>TRBJ2-1|TRBV6-6|15
CASSHGTGGKDEQFF
>TRBJ1-1|TRBV6-5|13
CAIQGAGNTEAFF
>TRBJ1-2|TRBV18|15
CASSPEGSLNYGYTF
>TRBJ2-2|TRBV4-2|16
CASSPLESGSTGELFF
>TRBJ1-5|TRBV30|13
CAWSARGWQPQHF
>TRBJ2-6|TRBV5-1|17
CASSLGQGVFGANVLTF
>TRBJ2-5|TRBV5-8|15
CASSWGGLDQETQYF
>TRBJ1-3|TRBV5-6|15
CASSSYEPGRNTIYF
>TRBJ1-6|TRBV28|16
CASSLYSGTLAAPLHF
>TRBJ2-7|TRBV28|14
CASSLGTYITEQYF
>TRBJ2-7|TRBV28|13
CASSGTSTYEQYF
>TRBJ1-3|TRBV10-3|15
CAISETGHSGNTIYF
>TRBJ2-7|TRBV28|17
CASSLRKGRDRGGEQYF
>TRBJ2-1|TRBV15|13
CATSLRTAEGQFF
>TRBJ1-3|TRBV7-2|15
CASTLSGGSGNTIYF